This T cell receptor (beta chain) was retrieved from a study of post-analysis software for immune sequencing data. Prepared libraries of TCR beta cDNA carried unique molecular identifiers. TCRdb processed the PCR reads anew with MiXCR; each CDR3 protein has one entry. The repertoire holds 650,000 to 850,000 distinct CDR3 sequences, with approximately 50% as singletons. The V gene's germline CDR1 is SGHTA and CDR2 FQGNSA. This CDR3 has 17 residues. Losses at the gene ends were 2 bases for V and 2 bases for J; bases not matched to a gene: 9. Concerning this clonotype itself: The antigen remains undetermined.

General study results and limits: Relative to controls, patients with multiple sclerosis showed significantly lower normalized Chao1 diversity. Elevated frequency relative to controls characterized 4 or 5 TRBV segments in patients, TRBV5-6, TRBV5-1 and TRBV20-1 among them.

The chain couples TRBV7-2 to TRBJ2-1; TRBD2 agrees at 7 bases. The TCR comes from a girl aged 10-17 years with multiple sclerosis. Sequences were obtained from blood. CDR3 sequence: CASSLTARDYPYNEQFF. In DNA form, the CDR3 reads TGTGCCAGCAGCTTAACCGCTCGGGACTACCCCTACAATGAGCAGTTCTTC.